This TCR beta chain was sequenced for a study of T cells in Graves' hyperthyroidism and ophthalmopathy. Study-level findings and limits: Researchers found most expanded thyroid clonotypes above 0.001 in blood as well.

TCR beta CDR3 region amplification was performed from RNA transcripts. A set of HTBI primers served as the primers for a first-round RT-PCR of the TCR CDR3. TCRdb reprocessed the multiplex PCR reads via MiXCR and lists one record per CDR3 protein. The repertoire consists of around 700,000 distinct CDR3 sequences, with about 17% occurring once and the leading ten covering 16%. This clonotype was observed a handful of times. As yet, its antigen is unknown. This TCR came from a woman aged 45-65 years with Graves' hyperthyroidism that later progressed to Graves' ophthalmopathy. The sequenced material came from blood.

As DNA, the CDR3 is TGCGCCAGCAGGGACTCTTTGACAGGTCTTGGAAACACCATATATTTT. This codes for CASRDSLTGLGNTIYF. This chain links TRBV5-1 with TRBJ1-3; weak D call: TRBD1 (6 bases). The CDR3 runs 16 residues. Trimming removed 5 bases from V and 3 bases from J, with 18 bases in between. Germline CDR1 reads SGHRS; CDR2 reads YFSETQ.